This TCR beta chain was documented in a study of beta chain features in type 1 diabetes. Per germline, CDR1 KGHSH and CDR2 LQKENI. V trimming: 1 base; J trimming: 0 bases; junction bases outside the gene matches: 4. CDR3 length: 18 residues. Sequencing targeted expressed TCRB transcripts, as all isolated RNA had been reverse transcribed. Assay used: immunoSEQ multiplex PCR; TCRdb lists only in-frame clones, some missing. The repertoire consists of hundreds of thousands of clones, with about a sixth occurring once and the leading ten covering 0.023%. The gene calls are TRBV18 and TRBJ2-2, with 11 bases that match TRBD2. This sequence originates from a woman between 18 and 29 years old in good health. Sequences were obtained from naive CD4+ T cells from blood. The CDR3 coding sequence is TGTGCCAGCTCACCACAATCACTAGCGGGAGCGAACACCGGGGAGCTGTTTTTT. As protein: CASSPQSLAGANTGELFF.